The 18 T cell receptor beta chains presented below share a single source sample, sequenced in a study of T cells in Graves' hyperthyroidism and ophthalmopathy. Amplification yielded TCR beta CDR3 regions, with RNA transcripts as the source. The TCR CDR3 was amplified in a first-round RT-PCR using the HTBI primer set. TCRdb re-analysed the multiplex PCR reads in MiXCR, keeping a single row per CDR3 protein. The sample has 250,000 to 350,000 distinct CDR3 sequences; more than 15% are singletons. What was sequenced was blood. The receptors were sampled from a woman in her sixties or seventies with Graves' ophthalmopathy.

The rearrangement joins TRBV11-2 to TRBJ1-5; 7 bases are shared with TRBD1. The CDR3 spans 16 residues. The J segment lost 3 bases and the V segment lost 2 bases, leaving 7 bases of the junction unmatched. The V gene's germline CDR1 is SGHAT and CDR2 FQNNGV. The CDR3 reads CASSLKGGLVNQPQHF. Here the CDR3 DNA reads TGTGCCAGCAGCTTAAAAGGGGGCCTCGTCAATCAGCCCCAGCATTTT. Full variable domain (rest looked up from reference TRBV11-2 and TRBJ1-5): EAGVAQSPRYKIIEKRQSVAFWCNPISGHATLYWYQQILGQGPKLLIQFQNNGVVDDSQLPKDRFSAERLKGVDSTLKIQPAKLEDSAVYLCASSLKGGLVNQPQHFGDGTRLSIL.

This clonotype occurred many times. The gene calls are TRBV11-2 and TRBJ2-7; D unclear. Germline CDR1 and CDR2: SGHAT and FQNNGV. V lost 4 bases and J 0 bases, leaving 13 bases between the germline ends. The CDR3 length is 15 residues. CDR3 sequence reads: CASSSLGLPSYEQYF. DNA for the CDR3: TGTGCCAGCAGCTCCCTGGGGTTGCCCTCCTACGAGCAGTACTTC.

This clonotype occurred a few times. Relative to the germline gene, one junction end is altered; a read error may explain this. J is TRBJ1-5 and V is TRBV19, with D unresolved. The germline CDR1 and CDR2 sequences are LNHDA and SQIVND (reference sequence). The CDR3 consists of 12 residues. CDR3 DNA sequence: TGTGTCAGTAGTATAGGACATCAGCCCCAGCATTTT. Translation: CVSSIGHQPQHF.

This clonotype occurred many times. V gene TRBV5-8 combines with J gene TRBJ1-3, with TRBD1 matching over 7 bases. The CDR3 has 14 residues. V lost 3 bases to trimming and J lost 5 bases; unmatched junction nucleotides: 5. Germline V gene sequence: CDR1 SGHTS, CDR2 YDEGEE. CDR3 residues: CASSSGDSRNTIYF. CDR3 nucleotides: TGTGCCAGCAGCTCGGGGGACAGCAGAAACACCATATATTTT.

Many counts were recorded for this clonotype. The chain has TRBV3-1 and TRBJ2-3; 7 nucleotides match TRBD2. The CDR3 loop spans 15 amino acids. Germline V gives CDR1 LGHDT, CDR2 YNNKEL (reference sequence). With V trimmed by 4 bases and J by 1 base, 5 bases remained unmatched. CDR3 nucleotide sequence: TGTGCCAGCAGCCTCCGGGACTACGGCACAGATACGCAGTATTTT. This codes for CASSLRDYGTDTQYF.

This clonotype was seen at least ten times. This chain connects TRBV7-9 to TRBJ2-1; D unclear. Trimming stripped 7 bases from V and 8 bases from J, with 12 bases between. Germline V CDR1 and CDR2: SEHNR, FQNEAQ (reference sequence). The CDR3 extends over 12 amino acids. The CDR3 here is CASTMMGYEQFF. The DNA for the CDR3 is TGTGCCAGCACGATGATGGGGTATGAGCAGTTCTTC.

This chain links TRBV28 with TRBJ2-7; 7 nucleotides line up with TRBD1. The CDR3 covers 15 residues. V lost 6 bases and J lost 4; bases outside the gene matches: 12. Germline-derived CDR1 and CDR2 are MDHEN and SYDVKM. CDR3 sequence (DNA): TGTGCCAGCAGACAATACGAGGGGGCTCTGTACGAGCAGTACTTC. Translating gives CASRQYEGALYEQYF.

This clonotype was observed many times. This sequence joins TRBV6-2 or TRBV6-3 and TRBJ1-1, with 8 bases that match TRBD1. This CDR3 comprises 15 residues. V shed 6 bases and J 1 base; nucleotides not matched to a gene: 7. In germline, CDR1 is MNHEY, CDR2 SVGEGT. CDR3 loop: CASSLDQGANTEAFF. CDR3 sequence (DNA): TGTGCCAGCAGCCTCGACCAGGGGGCGAACACTGAAGCTTTCTTT.

This clonotype has just one count. Here the CDR3 omits its conserved ending phenylalanine or tryptophan, so a read error is the likely source. The chain carries TRBV18 and TRBJ2-3; D perhaps matches TRBD1 (5 bases). The CDR3 is 13 amino acids. Germline assignment: CDR1 KGHSH and CDR2 LQKENI. The V and J ends lost 5 bases and 0 bases respectively, with 6 bases between them. The CDR3 loop reads CASSWTSTDTQYL. DNA of the CDR3: TGTGCCAGCTCATGGACAAGCACAGATACGCAGTATCTT.

This clonotype was picked up many times. This chain connects TRBV6-2 or TRBV6-3 to TRBJ2-1, with a tentative D call TRBD2 (5 bases). CDR1 and CDR2 from the germline V gene are MNHEY and SVGEGT. The CDR3 spans 12 residues. V gave up 2 bases and J gave up 10 bases, with 9 bases separating them. The CDR3 is CASSYLGGEQFF. CDR3 nucleotides: TGTGCCAGCAGTTACCTAGGCGGGGAGCAGTTCTTC.

This clonotype has a count of ten or more. The chain carries TRBV5-1 and TRBJ1-1; 9 bases are shared with TRBD1. V shed 1 base and J 8 bases; nucleotides not matched to a gene: 12. The germline gives CDR1 SGHRS, CDR2 YFSETQ. This CDR3 has 16 residues. CDR3 region: CASSLWGQGGREEAFF. In nucleotides, the CDR3 is TGCGCCAGCAGCTTGTGGGGACAGGGAGGTCGAGAAGAAGCTTTCTTT.

This clonotype was found many times. This CDR3 is CASRLTDVYGYTF. CDR3 in DNA: TGTGCCAGCCGCCTGACTGATGTCTATGGCTACACCTTC. This sequence joins TRBV12-3 or TRBV12-4 and TRBJ1-2, with no clear D. V lost 8 bases and J 4 bases, leaving 14 bases between the germline ends. This CDR3 is 13 amino acids long.

This clonotype was picked up many times. The V gene is TRBV11-2, the J gene TRBJ2-5, with 9 bases matching TRBD1. This CDR3 region has 13 residues. Looked up from germline, CDR1 is SGHAT and CDR2 is FQNNGV. V shed 7 bases and J 4 bases; nucleotides not matched to a gene: 4. CDR3 loop: CASTETGGETQYF. DNA of the CDR3: TGTGCCAGCACCGAGACAGGGGGAGAGACCCAGTACTTC.

The V and J genes are TRBV7-2 and TRBJ2-5; TRBD2 matches at 11 bases. The germline V gene has CDR1 SGHTA and CDR2 FQGNSA. With V trimmed by 7 bases and J by 9 bases, 10 bases remained unmatched. The CDR3 contains 14 residues. CDR3 sequence reads: CASTAGLAAGAQYF. For the CDR3, the DNA is TGTGCCAGCACTGCGGGACTAGCGGCAGGAGCCCAGTACTTC.

In its sample, this clonotype was seen many times. The chain joins TRBV30 to TRBJ2-3, with D perhaps TRBD1 (5 bases). V lost 0 bases to trimming and J lost 1 base, with 8 bases between them. This CDR3 spans 14 amino acids. CDR1 and CDR2 from the germline V gene are GTSNPN and SVGIG (reference sequence). In nucleotides, the CDR3 is TGTGCCTGGAGTGTAAAAGGGGGCACAGATACGCAGTATTTT. It codes for CAWSVKGGTDTQYF.

This clonotype was seen a few times. One end of the junction fails to match germline, which may point to a read error. This sequence joins TRBV7-7 and TRBJ2-5, with TRBD2 matching over 9 bases. The CDR3 spans 15 residues. The germline V gene encodes CDR1 SSHAT and CDR2 FNYEAQ (reference sequence). CDR3 residues: CASSLQRGAVETQYF. The CDR3, as DNA: TGTGCTAGCAGCTTACAGCGGGGGGCCGTAGAGACCCAGTACTTC.

V usage is TRBV12-3 or TRBV12-4 and J usage is TRBJ2-6; D perhaps matches TRBD1 (5 bases). The V end was cut by 6 bases, the J end by 0 bases, with 12 bases between. There are 16 residues in the CDR3. The CDR3 spells CASSPLTGSGANVLTF. For the CDR3, the DNA is TGTGCCAGCAGCCCATTAACAGGCTCTGGGGCCAACGTCCTGACTTTC.

This clonotype was counted many times. The J gene is TRBJ2-7, the V gene TRBV6-5, with 9 nucleotides matching TRBD1. V was pared by 2 bases and J by 4 bases, with 15 bases of the junction left unmatched. The CDR3 spans 18 residues. CDR1 MNHEY and CDR2 SVGAGI come from the germline V gene. CDR3 region: CASSYRISGQGIGYEQYF. The CDR3 nucleotides are TGTGCCAGCAGTTACCGGATATCGGGACAGGGAATTGGTTACGAGCAGTACTTC.